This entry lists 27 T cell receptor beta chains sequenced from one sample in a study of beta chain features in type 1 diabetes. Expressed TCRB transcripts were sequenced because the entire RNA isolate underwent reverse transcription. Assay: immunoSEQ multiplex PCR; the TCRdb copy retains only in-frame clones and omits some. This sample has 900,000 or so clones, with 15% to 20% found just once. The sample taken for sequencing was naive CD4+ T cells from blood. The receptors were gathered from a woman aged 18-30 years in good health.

The CDR3: CASSPRGGRGNQPQHF. The CDR3 DNA reads TGCGCCAGCAGCCCTCGGGGGGGCCGGGGCAATCAGCCCCAGCATTTT. The V and J genes are TRBV4-1 and TRBJ1-5; D may be TRBD1 (6 bases). CDR1 is MGHRA and CDR2 is YSYEKL in the germline V gene. Trimming took 4 bases from V and 2 from J, leaving 15 bases between them. The CDR3 has 16 amino acids.

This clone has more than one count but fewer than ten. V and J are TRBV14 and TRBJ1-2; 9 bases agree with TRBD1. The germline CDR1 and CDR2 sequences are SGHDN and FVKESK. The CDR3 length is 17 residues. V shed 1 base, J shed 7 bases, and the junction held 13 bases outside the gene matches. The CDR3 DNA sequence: TGTGCCAGCAGCCAAGCGGGACAGGGCCTTTCGGGTCGTGGCTACACCTTC. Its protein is CASSQAGQGLSGRGYTF.

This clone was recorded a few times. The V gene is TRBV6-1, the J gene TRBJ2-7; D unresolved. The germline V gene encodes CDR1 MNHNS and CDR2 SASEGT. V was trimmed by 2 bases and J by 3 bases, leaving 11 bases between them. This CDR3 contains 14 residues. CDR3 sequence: CASSEFIGFYEQYF. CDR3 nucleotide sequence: TGTGCCAGCAGTGAATTCATAGGTTTCTACGAGCAGTACTTC.

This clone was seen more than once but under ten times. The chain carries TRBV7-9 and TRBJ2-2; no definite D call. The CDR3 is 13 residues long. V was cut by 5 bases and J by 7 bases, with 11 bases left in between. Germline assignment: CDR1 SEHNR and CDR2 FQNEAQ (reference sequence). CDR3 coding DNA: TGTGCCAGCAGCCGCTACATCGACGGGGAGCTGTTTTTT. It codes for CASSRYIDGELFF.

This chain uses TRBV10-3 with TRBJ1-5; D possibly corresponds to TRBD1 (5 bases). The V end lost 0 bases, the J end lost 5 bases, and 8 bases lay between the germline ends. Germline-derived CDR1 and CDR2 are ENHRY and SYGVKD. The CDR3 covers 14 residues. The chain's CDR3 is CAISESQGYQPQHF. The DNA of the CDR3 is TGTGCCATCAGTGAGTCGCAGGGTTATCAGCCCCAGCATTTT.

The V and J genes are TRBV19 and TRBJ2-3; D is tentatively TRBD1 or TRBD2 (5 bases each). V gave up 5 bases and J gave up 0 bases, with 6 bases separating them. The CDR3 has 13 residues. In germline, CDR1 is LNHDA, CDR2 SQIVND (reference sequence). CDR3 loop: CASSWGSTDTQYF. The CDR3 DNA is TGTGCCAGTAGTTGGGGGAGCACAGATACGCAGTATTTT.

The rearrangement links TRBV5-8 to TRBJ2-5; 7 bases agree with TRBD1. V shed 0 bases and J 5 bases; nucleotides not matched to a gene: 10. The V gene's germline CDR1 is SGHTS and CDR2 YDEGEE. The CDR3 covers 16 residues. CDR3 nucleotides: TGTGCCAGCAGCTTGGTCGCCCTTACAGGGGAGGAGACCCAGTACTTC. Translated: CASSLVALTGEETQYF.

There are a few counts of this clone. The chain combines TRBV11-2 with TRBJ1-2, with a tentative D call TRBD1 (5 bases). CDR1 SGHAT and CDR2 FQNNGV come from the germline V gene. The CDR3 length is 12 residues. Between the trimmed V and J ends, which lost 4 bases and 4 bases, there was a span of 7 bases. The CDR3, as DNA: TGTGCCAGCAGCTCGACAGCCTATGGCTACACCTTC. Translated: CASSSTAYGYTF. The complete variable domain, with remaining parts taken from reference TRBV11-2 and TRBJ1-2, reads EAGVAQSPRYKIIEKRQSVAFWCNPISGHATLYWYQQILGQGPKLLIQFQNNGVVDDSQLPKDRFSAERLKGVDSTLKIQPAKLEDSAVYLCASSSTAYGYTFGSGTRLTVV.

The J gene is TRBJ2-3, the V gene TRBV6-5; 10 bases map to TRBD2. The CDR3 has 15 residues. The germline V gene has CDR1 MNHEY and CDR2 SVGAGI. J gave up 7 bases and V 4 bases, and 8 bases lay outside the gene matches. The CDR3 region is CASSSGAGGLYTQYF. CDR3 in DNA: TGTGCCAGCAGTTCGGGAGCGGGAGGGCTGTATACGCAGTATTTT.

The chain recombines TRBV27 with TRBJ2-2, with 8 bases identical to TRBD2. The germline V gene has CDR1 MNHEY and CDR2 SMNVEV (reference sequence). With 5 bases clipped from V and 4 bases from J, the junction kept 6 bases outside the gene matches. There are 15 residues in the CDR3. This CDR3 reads CASSQSGSVTGELFF. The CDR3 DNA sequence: TGTGCCAGCAGTCAGAGCGGGAGCGTCACCGGGGAGCTGTTTTTT.

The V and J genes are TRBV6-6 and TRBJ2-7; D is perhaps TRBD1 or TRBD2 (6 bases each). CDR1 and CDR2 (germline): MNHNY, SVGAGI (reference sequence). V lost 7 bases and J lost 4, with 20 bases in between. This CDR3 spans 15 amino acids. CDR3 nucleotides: TGTGCCAGCAACCACCGAGGGGGGACGGTATACGAGCAGTACTTC. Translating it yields CASNHRGGTVYEQYF.

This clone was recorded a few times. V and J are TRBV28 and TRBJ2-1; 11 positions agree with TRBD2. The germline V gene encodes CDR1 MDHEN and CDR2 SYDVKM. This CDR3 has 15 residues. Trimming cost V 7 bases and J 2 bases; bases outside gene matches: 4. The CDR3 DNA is TGTGCCAGCAAGCTAGCGGGAGGTCCCTACAATGAGCAGTTCTTC. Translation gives CASKLAGGPYNEQFF.

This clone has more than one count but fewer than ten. The DNA of the CDR3 is TGTGCCACCAGCAGAGATGGGGGTCCAGATACGCAGTATTTT. Translating it yields CATSRDGGPDTQYF. V and J are TRBV15 and TRBJ2-3; tentatively, D is TRBD1 or TRBD2 (5 bases each). Trimming cost V 0 bases and J 4 bases, with 8 bases left between them. CDR1 and CDR2 (germline): LNHNV, YYDKDF (reference sequence). This CDR3 spans 14 amino acids.

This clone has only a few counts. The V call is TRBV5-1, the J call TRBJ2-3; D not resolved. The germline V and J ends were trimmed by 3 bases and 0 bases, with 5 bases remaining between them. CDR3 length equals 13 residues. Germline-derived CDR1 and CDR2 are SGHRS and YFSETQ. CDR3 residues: CASSYLSTDTQYF. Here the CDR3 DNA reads TGCGCCAGCAGCTACCTTAGCACAGATACGCAGTATTTT.

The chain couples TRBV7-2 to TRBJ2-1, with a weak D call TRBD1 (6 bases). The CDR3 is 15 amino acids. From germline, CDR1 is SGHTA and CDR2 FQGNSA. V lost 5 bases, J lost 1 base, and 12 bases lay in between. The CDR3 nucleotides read TGTGCCAGCAGCATAACCGGGACATCCTACAATGAGCAGTTCTTC. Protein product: CASSITGTSYNEQFF.

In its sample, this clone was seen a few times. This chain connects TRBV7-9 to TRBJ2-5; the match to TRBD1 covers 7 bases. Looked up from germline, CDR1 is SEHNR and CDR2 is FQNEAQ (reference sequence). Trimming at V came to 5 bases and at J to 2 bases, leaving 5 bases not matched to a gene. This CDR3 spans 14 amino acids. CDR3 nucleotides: TGTGCCAGCAGCGAAAAGGGACAGCAAGAGACCCAGTACTTC. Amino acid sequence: CASSEKGQQETQYF.

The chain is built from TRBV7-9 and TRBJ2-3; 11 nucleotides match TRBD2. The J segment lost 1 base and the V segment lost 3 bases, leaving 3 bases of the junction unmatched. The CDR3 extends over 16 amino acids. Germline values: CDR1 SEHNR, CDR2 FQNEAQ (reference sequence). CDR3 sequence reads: CASSFRLAGRTDTQYF. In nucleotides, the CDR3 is TGTGCCAGCAGCTTTCGACTAGCGGGACGCACAGATACGCAGTATTTT.

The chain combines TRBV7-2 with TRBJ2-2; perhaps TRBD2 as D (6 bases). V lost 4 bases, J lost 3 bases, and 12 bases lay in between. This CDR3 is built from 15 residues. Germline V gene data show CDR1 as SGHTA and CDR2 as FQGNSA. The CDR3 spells CASSSRQRDTGELFF. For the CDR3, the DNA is TGTGCCAGCAGCTCCCGACAGCGGGACACCGGGGAGCTGTTTTTT.

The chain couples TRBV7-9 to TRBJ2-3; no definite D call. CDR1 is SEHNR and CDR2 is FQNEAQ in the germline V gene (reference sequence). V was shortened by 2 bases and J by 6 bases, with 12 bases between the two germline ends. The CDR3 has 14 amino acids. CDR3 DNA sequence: TGTGCCAGCAGCTTAAGGGCCATAGGTGATACGCAGTATTTT. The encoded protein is CASSLRAIGDTQYF.

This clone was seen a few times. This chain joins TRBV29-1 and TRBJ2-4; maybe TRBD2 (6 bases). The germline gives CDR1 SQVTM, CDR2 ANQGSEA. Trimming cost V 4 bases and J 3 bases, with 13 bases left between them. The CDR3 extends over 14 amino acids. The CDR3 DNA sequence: TGCAGCGTTGCGGGGGAATGGGACAAAAACATTCAGTACTTC. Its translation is CSVAGEWDKNIQYF.

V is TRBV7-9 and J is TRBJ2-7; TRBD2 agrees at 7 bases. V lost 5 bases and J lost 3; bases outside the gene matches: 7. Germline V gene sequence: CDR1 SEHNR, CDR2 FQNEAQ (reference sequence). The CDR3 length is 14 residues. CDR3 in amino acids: CASSLRDYNYEQYF. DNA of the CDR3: TGTGCCAGCAGCCTCCGGGACTACAACTACGAGCAGTACTTC.

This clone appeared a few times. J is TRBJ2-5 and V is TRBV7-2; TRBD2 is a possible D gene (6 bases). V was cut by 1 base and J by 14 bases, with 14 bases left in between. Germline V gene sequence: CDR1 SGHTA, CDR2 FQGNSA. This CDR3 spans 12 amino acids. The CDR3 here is CASSLVAEPSYF. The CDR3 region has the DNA TGTGCCAGCAGCTTAGTAGCGGAGCCTTCATACTTC.

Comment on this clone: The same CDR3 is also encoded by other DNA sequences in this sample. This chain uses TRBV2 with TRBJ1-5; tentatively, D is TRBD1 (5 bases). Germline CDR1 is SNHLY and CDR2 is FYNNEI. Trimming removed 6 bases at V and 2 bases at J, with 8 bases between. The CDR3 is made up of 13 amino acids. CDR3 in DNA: TGTGCCAGCAGGCGGGGGGGCAATCAGCCCCAGCATTTT. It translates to CASRRGGNQPQHF. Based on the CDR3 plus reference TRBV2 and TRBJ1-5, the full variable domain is EPEVTQTPSHQVTQMGQEVILRCVPISNHLYFYWYRQILGQKVEFLVSFYNNEISEKSEIFDDQFSVERPDGSNFTLKIRSTKLEDSAMYFCASRRGGNQPQHFGDGTRLSIL.

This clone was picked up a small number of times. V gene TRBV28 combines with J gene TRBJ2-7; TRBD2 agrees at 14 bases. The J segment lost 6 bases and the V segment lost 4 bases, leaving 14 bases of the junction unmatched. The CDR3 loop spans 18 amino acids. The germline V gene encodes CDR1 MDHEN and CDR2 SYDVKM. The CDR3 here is CASSSSGTSGSEAGEQYF. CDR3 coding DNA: TGTGCCAGCAGTTCCTCCGGGACTAGCGGGAGCGAAGCGGGCGAGCAGTACTTC.

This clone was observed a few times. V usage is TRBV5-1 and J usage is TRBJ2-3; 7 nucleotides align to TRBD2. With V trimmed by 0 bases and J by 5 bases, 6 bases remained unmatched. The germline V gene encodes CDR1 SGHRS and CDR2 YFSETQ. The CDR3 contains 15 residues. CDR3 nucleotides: TGCGCCAGCAGCTTGGCCCCCGGGAGGCAAGATACGCAGTATTTT. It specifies CASSLAPGRQDTQYF.

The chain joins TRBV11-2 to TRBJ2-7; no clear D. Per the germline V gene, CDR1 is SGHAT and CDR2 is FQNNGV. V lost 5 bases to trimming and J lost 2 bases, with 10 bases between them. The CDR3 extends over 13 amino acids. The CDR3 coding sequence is TGTGCCAGCAGCCGCGAGGCTCCCTACGAGCAGTACTTC. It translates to CASSREAPYEQYF. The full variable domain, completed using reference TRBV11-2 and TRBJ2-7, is EAGVAQSPRYKIIEKRQSVAFWCNPISGHATLYWYQQILGQGPKLLIQFQNNGVVDDSQLPKDRFSAERLKGVDSTLKIQPAKLEDSAVYLCASSREAPYEQYFGPGTRLTVT.

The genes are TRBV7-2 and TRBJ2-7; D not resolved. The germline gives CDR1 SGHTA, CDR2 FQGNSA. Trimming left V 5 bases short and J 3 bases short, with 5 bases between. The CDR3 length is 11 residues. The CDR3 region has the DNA TGTGCCAGCAGCGAATTCTACGAGCAGTACTTC. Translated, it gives CASSEFYEQYF.